The 20 T cell receptor beta chains in this list originate from one sample, sequenced in a study of blood T cells in healthy people across ages. Sample-barcoded 5' priming and a J-beta primer mix drove a second PCR of about 6 to 11 cycles. TCRdb passed the 5' RACE reads through MiXCR, listing each CDR3 protein once. Of 800,000 to 950,000 distinct CDR3 sequences in the sample, roughly 29% are singletons; the top ten hold more than 8.5%. The same specimen was also included in a second study, on T cells of mothers and their children.

Input material: blood. The receptors stem from a woman in her forties in good health.

This clonotype showed up many times. The chain combines TRBV6-2 or TRBV6-3 with TRBJ2-2, with D perhaps TRBD1 (5 bases). The CDR3 totals 12 residues. The V and J ends lost 5 bases and 5 bases respectively, with 6 bases between them. From germline, CDR1 is MNHEY and CDR2 SVGEGT. In nucleotides, the CDR3 is TGTGCCAGCAGTCAGGGAACCGGGGAGCTGTTTTTT. Protein: CASSQGTGELFF.

Comment on this clonotype: One base away lies a much larger clone, so this may be a sequencing read error. The chain has TRBV6-5 and TRBJ2-7; 11 nucleotides match TRBD1. The CDR3 runs 15 residues. CDR1 and CDR2 (germline): MNHEY, SVGAGI. The chain's CDR3 is CASSTPRTGGYEQHF. CDR3 coding DNA: TGTGCCAGCTCCACGCCCCGGACAGGGGGCTACGAGCAGCACTTC.

The CDR3 DNA reads TGTGCCAGCAGCGCGCCTTGGAACACTGAAGCTTTCTTT. Its translation: CASSAPWNTEAFF. This chain connects TRBV7-8 to TRBJ1-1; D unresolved. Trimming stripped 5 bases from V and 1 base from J, with 8 bases between. The CDR3 is 13 residues long. Germline V CDR1 and CDR2: SGHVS, FQNEAQ.

The CDR3 protein is CASSLWTGSSGEQFF. The DNA for the CDR3 is TGCGCCAGCAGCTTATGGACAGGCTCCTCTGGTGAGCAGTTCTTC. This chain joins TRBV5-1 and TRBJ2-1; TRBD1 matches 7 bases. V shed 2 bases and J 9 bases; nucleotides not matched to a gene: 11. Germline V CDR1 and CDR2: SGHRS, YFSETQ. CDR3 size: 15 residues.

This clonotype was found a few times. V and J are TRBV27 and TRBJ2-7, with no clear D. The V end lost 0 bases, the J end lost 4 bases, and 10 bases lay between the germline ends. The CDR3 covers 14 residues. CDR1 MNHEY and CDR2 SMNVEV come from the germline V gene (reference sequence). The CDR3 sequence: CASSLSARYYEQYF. The CDR3 DNA sequence: TGTGCCAGCAGTTTATCGGCTAGGTATTACGAGCAGTACTTC.

This clonotype was detected many times. The V and J genes are TRBV29-1 and TRBJ2-1, with 9 positions matching TRBD1. CDR1 SQVTM and CDR2 ANQGSEA come from the germline V gene. This CDR3 contains 18 residues. V lost 2 bases to trimming and J lost 7 bases; unmatched junction nucleotides: 18. CDR3 sequence: CSVESGNFGDRVMNEQFF. The CDR3 DNA follows: TGCAGCGTTGAAAGCGGGAATTTTGGGGACAGGGTGATGAATGAGCAGTTCTTC.

Many counts were recorded for this clonotype. The gene calls are TRBV29-1 and TRBJ2-7; 10 bases fit TRBD1. Germline-derived CDR1 and CDR2 are SQVTM and ANQGSEA. The V gene end was trimmed by 6 bases and the J gene end by 4 bases; junction bases not matched to a gene: 9. This CDR3 is 14 amino acids long. As DNA, the CDR3 is TGCAGCGTAACCTCGGGACAGGGGTATTACGAGCAGTACTTC. Translation: CSVTSGQGYYEQYF.

The chain joins TRBV4-1 to TRBJ2-1, with a possible D match to TRBD2 (6 bases). The V end lost 0 bases, the J end lost 0 bases, and 12 bases lay between the germline ends. From germline, CDR1 is MGHRA and CDR2 YSYEKL. The CDR3 has 17 amino acids. CDR3 nucleotides: TGCGCCAGCAGCCAAGAGGCCGGGGGAAGCTCCTACAATGAGCAGTTCTTC. This translates into CASSQEAGGSSYNEQFF.

This clonotype came up once. V usage is TRBV20-1 and J usage is TRBJ2-6; D uncertain. Trimming removed 1 base from V and 2 bases from J, with 6 bases in between. The CDR3 has 14 amino acids. Germline-derived CDR1 and CDR2 are DFQATT and SNEGSKA (reference sequence). For the CDR3, the DNA is TGCAGTGCTAGAGTCCCTACTGGGGCCAACGTCCTGACTTTC. Amino acids: CSARVPTGANVLTF.

This clonotype was recorded at least ten times. The rearrangement uses TRBV7-9 and TRBJ2-1; weak D call: TRBD2 (5 bases). Trimming shortened V by 7 bases and J by 5 bases, and 18 bases separated the two germline ends. Germline assignment: CDR1 SEHNR and CDR2 FQNEAQ (reference sequence). The CDR3 loop spans 15 amino acids. DNA of the CDR3: TGTGCCAGCAATGAGGGCCACCCAACGAACAATGAGCAGTTCTTC. Translated, it gives CASNEGHPTNNEQFF.

The chain employs TRBV20-1 and TRBJ2-7, with D possibly matching TRBD1 (6 bases). The germline V gene encodes CDR1 DFQATT and CDR2 SNEGSKA (reference sequence). The V end was cut by 1 base, the J end by 2 bases, with 12 bases between. The CDR3 runs to 14 residues. CDR3 sequence (DNA): TGCAGTGCTAGAGCAGGGGCAGGTGCCTACGAGCAGTACTTC. Encoded protein: CSARAGAGAYEQYF.

Remarks on this clonotype: A much larger clonotype is one base distant, so this may be a read error. The V call is TRBV6-2 or TRBV6-3, the J call TRBJ2-7, with D hard to call. Germline V gene lookup returns CDR1 MNHEY and CDR2 SVGEGT. There are 15 residues in the CDR3. Trimming cost V 0 bases and J 0 bases, with 9 bases left between them. The CDR3, as DNA: TGTGCCAGCAGTTACTCGACTCAGTACTCCTACGAGCAGTACTTC. Protein: CASSYSTQYSYEQYF.

This clonotype was seen repeatedly, ten times or more. V and J are TRBV5-4 and TRBJ2-5, with no clear D. V lost 0 bases, J lost 7 bases, and 7 bases lay in between. Germline lookup yields CDR1 SGHNT and CDR2 YYREEE (reference sequence). This CDR3 is 12 amino acids long. CDR3 loop: CASSLGVGTQYF. CDR3 DNA sequence: TGTGCCAGCAGCTTGGGGGTGGGGACCCAGTACTTC.

The J gene is TRBJ1-1, the V gene TRBV15; D not certain. Germline V gene data show CDR1 as LNHNV and CDR2 as YYDKDF (reference sequence). This CDR3 has 13 residues. V was shortened by 1 base and J by 5 bases, with 8 bases between the two germline ends. This chain's CDR3 is CATSRGYPTEAFF. The CDR3 nucleotides read TGTGCCACCAGCAGAGGATACCCAACTGAAGCTTTCTTT.

Many counts were recorded for this clonotype. The J gene is TRBJ2-1, the V gene TRBV4-1; D perhaps matches TRBD1 (5 bases). There are 14 residues in the CDR3. Germline assignment: CDR1 MGHRA and CDR2 YSYEKL. The germline V and J ends were trimmed by 3 bases and 8 bases, with 14 bases remaining between them. The CDR3 protein is CASSQASGWDEQFF. DNA of the CDR3: TGCGCCAGCAGCCAGGCTTCAGGGTGGGATGAGCAGTTCTTC.

This clonotype has a handful of counts. The CDR3 sequence is CASSSGQGLSGELFF. The CDR3 region has the DNA TGTGCCAGCAGCTCGGGACAGGGATTGTCCGGGGAGCTGTTTTTT. This chain joins TRBV7-3 and TRBJ2-2; TRBD1 matches 9 bases. The ends lost 4 bases at V and 6 bases at J; junction bases unmatched: 6. CDR1 is SGHTA, CDR2 FQGTGA, per germline. The CDR3 is 15 residues long.

This clonotype was seen a single time. With a much larger clone just one base away, this may be a read error. The CDR3 end shows no conserved phenylalanine or tryptophan, and so a read error is likely. The chain combines TRBV12-3 or TRBV12-4 with TRBJ2-3; 8 bases align to TRBD1. The CDR3 runs to 14 residues. Trimming cost V 6 bases and J 3 bases; bases outside gene matches: 5. The CDR3, as DNA: TGTGCCAGCAGCTGGACAGGGAGGACAGATACGCAGTATTCT. Protein product: CASSWTGRTDTQYS.

The sample holds a few counts of this clonotype. The CDR3 region is CASSYSTEGWGWNTEAFF. Here the CDR3 DNA reads TGTGCCAGCAGTTACTCGACGGAGGGATGGGGTTGGAACACTGAAGCTTTCTTT. The V call is TRBV6-2 or TRBV6-3, the J call TRBJ1-1, with D unclear. Germline CDR1 is MNHEY and CDR2 is SVGEGT. Trimming stripped 0 bases from V and 1 base from J, with 18 bases between. This CDR3 spans 18 amino acids.

This clonotype has at least ten counts. V gene TRBV5-4 combines with J gene TRBJ1-2; 7 nucleotides align to TRBD1. The germline V gene encodes CDR1 SGHNT and CDR2 YYREEE (reference sequence). J gave up 6 bases and V 4 bases, and 15 bases lay outside the gene matches. The CDR3 sequence is 16 residues long. CDR3 DNA: TGTGCCAGCAGCCCTGAAATTCAGGGGGGGCTCGATGGCTACACCTTC. Translation: CASSPEIQGGLDGYTF. Together with reference TRBV5-4 and TRBJ1-2, the CDR3 gives the full variable domain: ETGVTQSPTHLIKTRGQQVTLRCSSQSGHNTVSWYQQALGQGPQFIFQYYREEENGRGNFPPRFSGLQFPNYSSELNVNALELDDSALYLCASSPEIQGGLDGYTFGSGTRLTVV.

This chain joins TRBV28 and TRBJ1-2; 9 nucleotides line up with TRBD1. The CDR3 runs to 17 residues. CDR1 is MDHEN and CDR2 is SYDVKM in the germline V gene. J gave up 5 bases and V 2 bases, and 12 bases lay outside the gene matches. The CDR3 region is CASSLPLGQGTGYGYTF. The CDR3 DNA sequence: TGTGCCAGCAGTTTACCCCTGGGACAGGGAACGGGGTATGGCTACACCTTC.